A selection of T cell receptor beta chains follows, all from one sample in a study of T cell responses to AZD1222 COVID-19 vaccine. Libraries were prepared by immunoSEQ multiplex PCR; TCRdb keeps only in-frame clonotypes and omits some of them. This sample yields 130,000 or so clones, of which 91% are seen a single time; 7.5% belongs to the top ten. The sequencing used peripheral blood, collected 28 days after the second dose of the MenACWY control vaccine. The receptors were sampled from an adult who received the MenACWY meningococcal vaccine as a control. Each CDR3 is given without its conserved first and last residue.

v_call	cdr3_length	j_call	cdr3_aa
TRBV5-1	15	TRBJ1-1	ASSLVEKGAWYTEAF
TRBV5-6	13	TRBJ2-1	ASSLYRGDYNEQF
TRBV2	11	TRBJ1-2	ASSDRGNYGYT
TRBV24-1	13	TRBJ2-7	ATSDPQGDPLEQY
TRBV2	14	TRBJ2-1	ASTEPGGAGTEEQF
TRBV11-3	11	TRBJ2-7	ASSRGPLGEQY
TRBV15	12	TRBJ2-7	ATSRGGGRFEQY
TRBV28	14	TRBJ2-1	ASSLRPGSYNDEQF
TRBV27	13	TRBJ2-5	ASSLGAGVWETQY
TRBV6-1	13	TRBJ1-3	ASSEVMDRSNTIY
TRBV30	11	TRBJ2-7	AWSRQWPQEQY
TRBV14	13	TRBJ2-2	ASSQVGGHTGELF
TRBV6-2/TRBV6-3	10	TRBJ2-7	ASSYVTYEQY
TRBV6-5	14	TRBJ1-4	ASSYSRGLGNEKLF
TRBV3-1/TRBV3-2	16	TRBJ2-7	ASSQSKSGGPSSYEQY
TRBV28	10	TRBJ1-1	ASSTRDTEAF
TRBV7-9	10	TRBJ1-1	ASSRTRTEAF
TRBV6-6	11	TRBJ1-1	ASRRGTGREAF
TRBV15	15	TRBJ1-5	ATSRIQGARGNQPQH
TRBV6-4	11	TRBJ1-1	ASSIRQGTEAF
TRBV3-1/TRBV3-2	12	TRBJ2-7	ASSQGYNTYEQY
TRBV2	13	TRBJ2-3	ASSESTGATDTQY
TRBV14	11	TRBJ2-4	ASSAQGVGIQY
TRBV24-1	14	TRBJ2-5	ATSDPRAYAVETQY
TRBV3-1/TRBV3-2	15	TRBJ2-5	ASSHSWGGGVEETQY
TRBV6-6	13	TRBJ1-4	ASRRTGGANEKLF
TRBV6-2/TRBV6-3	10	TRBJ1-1	ASSFMNTEAF
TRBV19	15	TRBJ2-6	ASSGTSIFSGANVLT
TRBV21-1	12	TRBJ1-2	ASSPGQRNYGYT
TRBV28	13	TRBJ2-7	ASSPGTGLSYEQY
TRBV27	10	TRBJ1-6	ASSLYNSPLH
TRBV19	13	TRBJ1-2	ASSEAAGINYGYT
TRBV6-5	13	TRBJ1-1	ASSYNRDPNTEAF
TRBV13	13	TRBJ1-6	ASSAGQPYNSPLH
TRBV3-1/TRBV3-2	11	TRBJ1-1	ASRPQGATEAF
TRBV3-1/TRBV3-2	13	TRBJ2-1	ASSHLRASDNEQF
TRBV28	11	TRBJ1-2	ASTTVGGRGYT
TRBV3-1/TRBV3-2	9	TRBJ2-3	ASGSVDTQY
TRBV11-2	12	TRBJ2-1	ASSLDLTYNEQF
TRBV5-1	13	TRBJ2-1	ASSLDQGSYNEQF
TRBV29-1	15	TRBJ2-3	SVEDDASGGSTDTQY
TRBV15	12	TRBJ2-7	ATSRLLDSYEQY
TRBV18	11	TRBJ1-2	ASSRYTGDGYT
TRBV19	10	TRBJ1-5	AGGRDNQPQH
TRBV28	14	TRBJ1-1	ASSPPRRGRRTEAF
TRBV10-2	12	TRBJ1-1	ASSESGRNTEAF
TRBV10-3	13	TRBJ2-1	AISESYGRAHEQF
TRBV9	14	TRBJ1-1	ASSVGEGRWRTEAF
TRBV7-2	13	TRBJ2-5	ASSPIQQGTETQY
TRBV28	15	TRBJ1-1	ASSNYRASTGFGEAF
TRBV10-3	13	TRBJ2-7	AISESAGASYEQY
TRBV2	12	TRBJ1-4	ASSVNRANEKLF
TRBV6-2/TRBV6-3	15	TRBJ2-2	ASSGLAGSSNTGELF
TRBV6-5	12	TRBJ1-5	ASSYGAGNQPQH